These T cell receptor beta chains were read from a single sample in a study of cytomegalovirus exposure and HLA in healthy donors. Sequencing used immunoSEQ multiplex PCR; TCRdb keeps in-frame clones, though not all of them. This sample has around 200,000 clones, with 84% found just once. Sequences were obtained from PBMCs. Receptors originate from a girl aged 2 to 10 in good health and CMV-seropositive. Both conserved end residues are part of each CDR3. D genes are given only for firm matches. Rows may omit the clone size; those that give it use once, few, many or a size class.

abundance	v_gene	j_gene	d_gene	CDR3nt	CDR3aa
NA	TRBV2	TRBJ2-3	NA	TGTGCCATCGCGCCGCGGCGCACAGATACGCAGTATTTT	CAIAPRRTDTQYF
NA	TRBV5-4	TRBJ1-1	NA	TGTGCCAGCAGCTGGGGCGGGGTACGAACTGAAGCTTTCTTT	CASSWGGVRTEAFF
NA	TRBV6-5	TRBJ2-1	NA	TGTGCCAGCAGCCCCTATGTGTCCTACAATGAGCAGTTCTTC	CASSPYVSYNEQFF
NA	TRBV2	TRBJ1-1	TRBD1	TGTGCCAGCAGTCCGACAGGGGTTGGAGCCGCTGAAGCTTTCTTT	CASSPTGVGAAEAFF
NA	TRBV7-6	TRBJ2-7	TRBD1	TGTGCCAGCAGCCGAACAGGGGGCGGAACCTACGAGCAGTACTTC	CASSRTGGGTYEQYF
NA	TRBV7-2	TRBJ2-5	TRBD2	TGTGCCAGCAGCTTAGGCCTAGCGGGGGGAGAGACCCAGTACTTC	CASSLGLAGGETQYF
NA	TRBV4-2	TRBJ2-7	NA	TGTGCCAGCAGCCGACATAGAGCAGGTGGAACTTACGAGCAGTACTTC	CASSRHRAGGTYEQYF
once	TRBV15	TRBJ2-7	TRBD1	TGTGCCACCAGCAGGGGACAGGGTCGCGACGAGCAGTACTTC	CATSRGQGRDEQYF
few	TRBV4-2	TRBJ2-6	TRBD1	TGTGCCAGCAGCCAAGCAGGGGGCTCTGGGGCCAACGTCCTGACTTTC	CASSQAGGSGANVLTF
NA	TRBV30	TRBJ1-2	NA	TGTGCCTGGAATAAAGGCCCCGCCCGGGATGGCTACACCTTC	CAWNKGPARDGYTF